These T cell receptor beta chains were read from a single sample in a study of early T cells in non-severe SARS-CoV-2 infection. TCRdb analysed the 5' RACE reads with MiXCR anew, one entry per CDR3 protein. The data hold approximately 64,000 distinct CDR3 sequences, with 20% observed a single time. The sample was whole blood, taken at baseline. The receptors shown here come from an adult who was a healthcare worker with PCR-confirmed SARS-CoV-2 infection or an uninfected control (not recorded which). The CDR3 runs from the conserved cysteine through the conserved F or W. D genes are given only for firm matches. Not all rows give a size; the values are once, few, many and, for expanded clones, a class.

-	TRBV9	TRBJ1-2	-	CASTGEGYGYTF	TGTGCCAGCACCGGGGAGGGATATGGCTACACCTTC
TRBD2	TRBV7-2	TRBJ2-7	-	CASSQTSGGYEQYF	TGTGCCAGCAGTCAGACTAGCGGGGGGTACGAGCAGTACTTC
TRBD2	TRBV7-8	TRBJ2-5	-	CASSLLLAGQETQYF	TGTGCCAGCAGCTTACTACTAGCGGGCCAAGAGACCCAGTACTTC
TRBD2	TRBV7-9	TRBJ2-1	few	CASSFGVAGAGNEQFF	TGTGCCAGCAGCTTCGGTGTAGCGGGGGCCGGCAATGAGCAGTTCTTC
-	TRBV16	TRBJ1-1	once	CASSQSRTPNTEAFF	TGTGCCAGCAGCCAATCGCGCACACCGAACACTGAAGCTTTCTTT
TRBD1	TRBV29-1	TRBJ1-1	-	CSGGGQTNTEAFF	TGCAGCGGGGGGGGACAGACTAACACTGAAGCTTTCTTT
-	TRBV4-2	TRBJ2-1	few	CASSPGNRGNEQFF	TGTGCCAGCAGCCCTGGGAACCGGGGCAATGAGCAGTTCTTC
-	TRBV3-1	TRBJ2-1	few	CASSFSGNEQFF	TGTGCCAGCAGCTTTAGCGGCAATGAGCAGTTCTTC
-	TRBV18	TRBJ2-2	few	CASSPGKNTGELFF	TGTGCCAGCTCACCGGGGAAGAACACCGGGGAGCTGTTTTTT
-	TRBV20-1	TRBJ2-7	few	CSASSGTQFDYEQYF	TGCAGTGCTTCCTCCGGGACCCAATTTGATTACGAGCAGTACTTC
TRBD2	TRBV7-3	TRBJ2-2	many	CASSPEGRGGTGELFF	TGTGCCAGCAGCCCCGAAGGGCGGGGGGGCACCGGGGAGCTGTTTTTT
-	TRBV5-1	TRBJ2-3	-	CASSLEGRRDTQYF	TGCGCCAGCAGCTTGGAGGGGAGACGAGATACGCAGTATTTT
-	TRBV29-1	TRBJ1-2	once	CSGLDTVNGYTF	TGCAGCGGCCTAGACACAGTCAATGGCTACACCTTC
-	TRBV11-2	TRBJ2-6	-	CASRAFSGANVLTF	TGTGCCAGCAGGGCCTTTTCTGGGGCCAACGTCCTGACTTTC
-	TRBV7-9	TRBJ2-3	-	CASSLVQPDTQYF	TGTGCCAGCAGCTTAGTCCAGCCGGATACGCAGTATTTT
TRBD2	TRBV5-4	TRBJ2-5	-	CASGSGEKETQYF	TGTGCCAGCGGTAGCGGGGAAAAAGAGACCCAGTACTTC
TRBD1	TRBV7-9	TRBJ1-2	few	CANTFPKGQGGYTF	TGTGCCAACACATTTCCCAAAGGACAGGGAGGCTACACCTTC
-	TRBV5-6	TRBJ2-1	few	CASLKLDAPTRNDNEQFF	TGTGCCAGCCTCAAACTGGACGCGCCTACCCGCAACGACAATGAGCAGTTCTTC
TRBD2	TRBV20-1	TRBJ2-3	-	CSASFLAADTQYF	TGCAGTGCTAGTTTTCTAGCGGCAGATACGCAGTATTTT
-	TRBV7-6	TRBJ1-6	many	CASSHNQGVDSPLHF	TGTGCCAGCAGTCACAACCAGGGTGTCGATTCACCCCTCCACTTT
-	TRBV3-1	TRBJ2-3	-	CASSRGGTTDTQYF	TGTGCCAGCAGCCGTGGCGGGACCACAGATACGCAGTATTTT
TRBD1	TRBV12-3/TRBV12-4	TRBJ1-5	many	CASSPPGQGIKGNQPQHF	TGTGCCAGCAGTCCTCCGGGACAGGGGATCAAGGGCAATCAGCCCCAGCATTTT
TRBD1	TRBV10-3	TRBJ1-1	few	CAISGDSRSEAFF	TGTGCCATCAGTGGGGACAGCCGGTCTGAAGCTTTCTTT
TRBD1	TRBV25-1	TRBJ2-2	-	CASTTGVGELFF	TGTGCCAGCACCACAGGGGTCGGGGAGCTGTTTTTT
-	TRBV7-9	TRBJ1-1	many	CASSSTDRSGEAFF	TGTGCCAGCAGCTCGACAGACAGGTCGGGTGAAGCTTTCTTT
TRBD1	TRBV5-4	TRBJ2-5	many	CASRARDSLETQYF	TGTGCCAGCAGGGCCCGGGACAGCCTGGAGACCCAGTACTTC
TRBD2	TRBV5-4	TRBJ2-1	-	CASSLESGGYNEQFF	TGTGCCAGCAGCTTGGAGAGCGGGGGCTACAATGAGCAGTTCTTC
-	TRBV4-1	TRBJ2-7	few	CANSPEPGVTYEQYF	TGCGCCAACAGCCCAGAGCCAGGGGTTACCTACGAGCAGTACTTC
TRBD1	TRBV3-1	TRBJ2-6	-	CASSHPTGPNPSGANVLTF	TGTGCCAGCAGCCATCCGACAGGGCCCAATCCCTCTGGGGCCAACGTCCTGACTTTC
-	TRBV12-3/TRBV12-4	TRBJ2-3	-	CASSPERADTQYF	TGTGCCAGCAGCCCAGAGAGGGCAGATACGCAGTATTTT
-	TRBV14	TRBJ1-2	-	CASSPSGGVRGYTF	TGTGCCAGCAGCCCCAGCGGCGGCGTTAGGGGCTACACCTTC
-	TRBV14	TRBJ2-7	-	CASSPPLTYEQYF	TGTGCCAGCAGCCCCCCCCTAACCTACGAGCAGTACTTC
TRBD1	TRBV12-3/TRBV12-4	TRBJ2-1	-	CASTVRDRGLNEQFF	TGTGCCAGCACCGTAAGGGACAGGGGCCTCAATGAGCAGTTCTTC
-	TRBV5-5	TRBJ2-7	-	CASSLAGPTTIPYF	TGTGCCAGCAGCTTGGCCGGACCCACCACAATTCCGTACTTC
TRBD2	TRBV20-1	TRBJ2-1	few	CSARAGTRDNEQFF	TGCAGTGCTAGAGCCGGGACTAGAGACAATGAGCAGTTCTTC
-	TRBV5-6	TRBJ2-7	few	CASSRAGYYEQYF	TGTGCCAGCTCAAGGGCAGGGTATTACGAGCAGTACTTC
-	TRBV5-1	TRBJ2-7	few	CASSDSAEQYF	TGCGCCAGCAGCGACTCGGCCGAGCAGTACTTC